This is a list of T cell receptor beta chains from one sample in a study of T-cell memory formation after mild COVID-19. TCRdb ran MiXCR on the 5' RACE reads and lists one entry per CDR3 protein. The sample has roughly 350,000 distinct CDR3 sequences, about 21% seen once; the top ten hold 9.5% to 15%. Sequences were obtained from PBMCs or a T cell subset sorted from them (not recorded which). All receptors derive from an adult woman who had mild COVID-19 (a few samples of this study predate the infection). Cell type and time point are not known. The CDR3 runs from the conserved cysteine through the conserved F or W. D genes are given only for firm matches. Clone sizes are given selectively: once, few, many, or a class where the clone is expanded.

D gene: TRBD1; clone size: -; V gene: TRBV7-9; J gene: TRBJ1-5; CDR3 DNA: TGTGCCAGCAGCTTAGTCCCGGGACAGGGGACCAATCAGCCCCAGCATTTT; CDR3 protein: CASSLVPGQGTNQPQHF
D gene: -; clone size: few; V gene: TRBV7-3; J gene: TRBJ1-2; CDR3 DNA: TGTGCCAGCAGCTTAACCCCCCAGACGGGAGCCCTGGATGGCTACACCTTC; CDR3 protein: CASSLTPQTGALDGYTF
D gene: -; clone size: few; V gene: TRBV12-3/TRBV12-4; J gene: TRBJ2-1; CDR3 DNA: TGTGCCAGCAAGAGATACAATGAGCAGTTCTTC; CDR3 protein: CASKRYNEQFF
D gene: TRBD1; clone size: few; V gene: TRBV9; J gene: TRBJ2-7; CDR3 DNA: TGTGCCAGCGGCCAGGGGGCAGCGGGCGAGCAGTACTTC; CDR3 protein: CASGQGAAGEQYF
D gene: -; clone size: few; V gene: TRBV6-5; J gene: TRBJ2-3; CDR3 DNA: TGTGCCAGCAGTTACCTAAAAGACACAGATACGCAGTATTTT; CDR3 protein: CASSYLKDTDTQYF
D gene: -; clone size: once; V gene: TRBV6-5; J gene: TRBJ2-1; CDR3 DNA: TGTGCCAGCAATAGGGGACCGAGGGCAGTTTGGAATGAGCAGTTCTTC; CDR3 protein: CASNRGPRAVWNEQFF
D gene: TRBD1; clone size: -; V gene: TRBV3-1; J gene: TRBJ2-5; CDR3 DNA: TGTGCCAGCAGATCCTACAGGGGGGAAGAGACCCAGTACTTC; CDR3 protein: CASRSYRGEETQYF
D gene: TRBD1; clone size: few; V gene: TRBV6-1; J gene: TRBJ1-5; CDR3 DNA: TGTGCCAGCGCAGCGGGGGGACAGGGGTCCAATCAGCCCCAGCATTTT; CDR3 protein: CASAAGGQGSNQPQHF
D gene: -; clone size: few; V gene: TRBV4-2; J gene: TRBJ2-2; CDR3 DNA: TGTGCCAGCAGCCAGGGAGAGCCCGCCGGGGAGCTGTTTTTT; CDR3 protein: CASSQGEPAGELFF
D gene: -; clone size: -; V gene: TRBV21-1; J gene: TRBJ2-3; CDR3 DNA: TGTGCCAGCAAACCAACCTCGAAGCGGGAGACGAGCACAGATACGCAGTATTTT; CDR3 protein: CASKPTSKRETSTDTQYF
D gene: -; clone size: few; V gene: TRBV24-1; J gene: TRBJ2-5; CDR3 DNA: TGTGCCACCAGTGACCCTGGACAGCTCCAAGAGACCCAGTACTTC; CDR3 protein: CATSDPGQLQETQYF
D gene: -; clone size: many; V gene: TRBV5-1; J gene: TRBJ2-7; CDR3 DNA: TGCGCCAGCAGCCCGGGGCCTCCCTACGAGCAGTACTTC; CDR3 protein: CASSPGPPYEQYF
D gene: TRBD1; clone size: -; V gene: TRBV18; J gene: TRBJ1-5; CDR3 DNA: TGTGCCAGCTCACCGGGTACAGGGGGCTTTCAGCCCCAGCATTTT; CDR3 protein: CASSPGTGGFQPQHF
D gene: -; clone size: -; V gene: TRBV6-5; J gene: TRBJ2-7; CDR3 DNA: TGTGCCAGCAGTTACTTTCTGGGGGATTACGAGCAGTACTTC; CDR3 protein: CASSYFLGDYEQYF
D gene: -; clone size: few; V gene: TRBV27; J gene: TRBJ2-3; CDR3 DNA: TGTGCCAGCAGGGACTCCTTCACAGATACGCAGTATTTT; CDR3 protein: CASRDSFTDTQYF
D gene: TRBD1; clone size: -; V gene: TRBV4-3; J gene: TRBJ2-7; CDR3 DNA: TGCGCCAGCAGCCCCGGGGACAGGGGGAACTACGAGCAGTACTTC; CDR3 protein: CASSPGDRGNYEQYF
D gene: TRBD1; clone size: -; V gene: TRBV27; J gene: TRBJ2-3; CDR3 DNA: TGTGCCAGCAGTCCCCTCCCGACAGGGGAGAGCACAGATACGCAGTATTTT; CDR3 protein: CASSPLPTGESTDTQYF
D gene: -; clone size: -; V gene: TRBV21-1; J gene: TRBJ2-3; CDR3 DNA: TGTGCCAGCAGCATCCTGCGGGAGGCCACAGATACGCAGTATTTT; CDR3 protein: CASSILREATDTQYF
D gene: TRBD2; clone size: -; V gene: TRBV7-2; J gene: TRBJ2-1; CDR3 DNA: TGTGCCAGCAGCTCAATCCCCTGGCGGGAGGGCTACAATGAGCAGTTCTTC; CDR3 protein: CASSSIPWREGYNEQFF
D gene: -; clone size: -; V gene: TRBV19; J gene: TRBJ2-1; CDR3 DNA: TGTGCCAGTAGTACCAACCCAGCTTCCGGGAATGAGCAGTTCTTC; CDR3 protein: CASSTNPASGNEQFF
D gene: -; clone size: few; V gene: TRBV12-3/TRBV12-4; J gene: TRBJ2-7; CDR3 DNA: TGTGCCAGCGCACCCGGGTGGGGTTACTACGAGCAGTACTTC; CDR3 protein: CASAPGWGYYEQYF
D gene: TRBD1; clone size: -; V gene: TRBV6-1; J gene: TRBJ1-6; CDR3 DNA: TGTGCCAGCAGTGAAGCGAGGGACAGGGGGCGCTTCCGTTCACCCCTCCACTTT; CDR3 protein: CASSEARDRGRFRSPLHF
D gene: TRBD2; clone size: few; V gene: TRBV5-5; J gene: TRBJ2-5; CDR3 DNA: TGTGCCAGCAGCGATGGGACTAGCGGGAGAGAGACCCAGTACTTC; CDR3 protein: CASSDGTSGRETQYF
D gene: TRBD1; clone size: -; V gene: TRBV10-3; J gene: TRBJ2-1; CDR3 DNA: TGTGCCATCAGTGCCCCGGGACAGTACAATGAGCAGTTCTTC; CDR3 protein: CAISAPGQYNEQFF
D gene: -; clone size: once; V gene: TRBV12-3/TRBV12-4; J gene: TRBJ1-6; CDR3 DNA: TGTGCCAGCAGCTTACAGGGTGATTCACCCCTCCACTTT; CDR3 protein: CASSLQGDSPLHF
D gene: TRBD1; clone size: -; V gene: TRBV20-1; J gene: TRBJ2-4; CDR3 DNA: TGCAGTGCTAGGTTGCCCAGGGGGCAGGTCAAAAACATTCAGTACTTC; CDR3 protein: CSARLPRGQVKNIQYF
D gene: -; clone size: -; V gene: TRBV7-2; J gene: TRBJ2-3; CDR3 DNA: TGTGCCAGCAGGGAGTCGGGGCCATTCACAGATACGCAGTATTTT; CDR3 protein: CASRESGPFTDTQYF
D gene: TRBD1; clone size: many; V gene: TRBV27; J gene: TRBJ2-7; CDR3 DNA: TGTGCCAGCAGTTCCAAAGGGACAGGCTCCTACGAGCAGTACTTC; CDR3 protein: CASSSKGTGSYEQYF
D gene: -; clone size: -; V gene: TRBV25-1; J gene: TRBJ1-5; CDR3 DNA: TGTGCCAGCAGTGAATCGGGGGCAGGGAATCAGCCCCAGCATTTT; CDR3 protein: CASSESGAGNQPQHF